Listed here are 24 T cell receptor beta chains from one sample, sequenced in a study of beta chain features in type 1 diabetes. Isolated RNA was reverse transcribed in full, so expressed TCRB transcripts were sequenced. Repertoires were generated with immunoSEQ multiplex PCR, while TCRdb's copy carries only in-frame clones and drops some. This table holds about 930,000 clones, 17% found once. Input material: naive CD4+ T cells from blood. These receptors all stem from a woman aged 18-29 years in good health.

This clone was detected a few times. CDR3 nucleotide sequence: TGTGCCAGCAGCCTGGCGCTAGCATCAGATACGCAGTATTTT. This translates into CASSLALASDTQYF. V and J are TRBV13 and TRBJ2-3; the D gene is possibly TRBD2 (5 bases). There are 14 residues in the CDR3. Germline V CDR1 and CDR2: PRHDT, FYEKMQ (reference sequence). The V gene lost 5 bases and the J gene lost 4 bases, with 13 bases spanning the gap.

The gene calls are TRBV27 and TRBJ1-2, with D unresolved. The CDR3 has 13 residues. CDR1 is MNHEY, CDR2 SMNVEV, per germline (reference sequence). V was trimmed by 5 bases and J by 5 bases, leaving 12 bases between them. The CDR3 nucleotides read TGTGCCAGCAGTACCGCCGCAGAGTATGGCTACACCTTC. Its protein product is CASSTAAEYGYTF.

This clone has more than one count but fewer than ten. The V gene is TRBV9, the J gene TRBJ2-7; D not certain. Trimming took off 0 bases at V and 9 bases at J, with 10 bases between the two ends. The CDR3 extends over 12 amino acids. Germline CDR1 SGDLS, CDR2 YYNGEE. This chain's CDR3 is CASSVGLMWQYF. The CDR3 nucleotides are TGTGCCAGCAGCGTAGGCCTAATGTGGCAGTACTTC.

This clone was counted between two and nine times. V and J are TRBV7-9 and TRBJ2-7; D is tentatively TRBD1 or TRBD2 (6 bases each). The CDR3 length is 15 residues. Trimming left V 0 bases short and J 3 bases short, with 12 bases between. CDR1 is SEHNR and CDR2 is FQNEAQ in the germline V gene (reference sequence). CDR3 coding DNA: TGTGCCAGCAGCTTAGCAGGGGGGAGTGTCTACGAGCAGTACTTC. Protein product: CASSLAGGSVYEQYF.

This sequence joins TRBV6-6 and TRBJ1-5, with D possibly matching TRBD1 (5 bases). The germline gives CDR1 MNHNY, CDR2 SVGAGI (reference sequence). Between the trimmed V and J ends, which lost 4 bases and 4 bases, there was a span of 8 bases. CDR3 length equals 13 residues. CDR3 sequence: CASSSGENQPQHF. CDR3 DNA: TGTGCCAGCAGTTCGGGGGAAAATCAGCCCCAGCATTTT.

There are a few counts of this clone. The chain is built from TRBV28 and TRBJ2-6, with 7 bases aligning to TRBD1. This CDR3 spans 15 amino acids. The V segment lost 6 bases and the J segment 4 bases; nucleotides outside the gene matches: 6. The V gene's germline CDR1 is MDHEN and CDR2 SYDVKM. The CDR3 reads CASRFRGFGANVLTF. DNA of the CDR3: TGTGCCAGCAGATTCAGGGGGTTCGGGGCCAACGTCCTGACTTTC.

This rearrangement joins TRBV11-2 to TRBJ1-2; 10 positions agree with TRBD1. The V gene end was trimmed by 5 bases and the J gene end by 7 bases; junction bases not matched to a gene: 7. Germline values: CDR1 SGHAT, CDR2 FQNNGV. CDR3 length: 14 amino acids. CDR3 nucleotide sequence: TGTGCCAGCAGCCTTACCGGGACAGGGGCTGGCTACACCTTC. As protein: CASSLTGTGAGYTF.

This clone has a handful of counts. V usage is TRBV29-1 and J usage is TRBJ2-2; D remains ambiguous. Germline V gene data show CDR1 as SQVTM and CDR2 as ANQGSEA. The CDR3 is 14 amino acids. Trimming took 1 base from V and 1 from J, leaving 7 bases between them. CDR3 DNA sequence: TGCAGCGTTGAAGTCATCAGGAACACCGGGGAGCTGTTTTTT. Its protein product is CSVEVIRNTGELFF.

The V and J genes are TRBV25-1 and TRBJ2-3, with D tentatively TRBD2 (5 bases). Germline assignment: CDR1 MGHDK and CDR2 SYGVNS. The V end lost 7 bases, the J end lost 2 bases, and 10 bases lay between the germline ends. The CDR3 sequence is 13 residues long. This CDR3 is CASTARDTDTQYF. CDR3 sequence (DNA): TGTGCCAGCACAGCCCGGGACACAGATACGCAGTATTTT.

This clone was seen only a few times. CDR3 nucleotides: TGCGCCAGCAGCTTGGGTCGGACGTCGAACACCGGGGAGCTGTTTTTT. Protein: CASSLGRTSNTGELFF. The genes are TRBV5-1 and TRBJ2-2; D ambiguous. CDR1 is SGHRS and CDR2 is YFSETQ in the germline V gene. The CDR3 extends over 16 amino acids. Trimming shortened V by 0 bases and J by 0 bases, and 9 bases separated the two germline ends.

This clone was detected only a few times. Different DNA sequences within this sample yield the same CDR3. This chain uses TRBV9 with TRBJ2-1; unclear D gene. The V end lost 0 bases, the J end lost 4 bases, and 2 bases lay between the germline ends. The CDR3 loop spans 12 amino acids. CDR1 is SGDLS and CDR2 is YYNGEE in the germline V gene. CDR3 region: CASSVGYNEQFF. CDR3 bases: TGTGCCAGCAGCGTAGGTTACAATGAGCAGTTCTTC.

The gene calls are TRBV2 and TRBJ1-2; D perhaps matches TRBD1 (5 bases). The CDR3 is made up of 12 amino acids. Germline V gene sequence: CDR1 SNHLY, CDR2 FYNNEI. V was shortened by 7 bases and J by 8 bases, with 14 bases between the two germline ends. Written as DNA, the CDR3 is TGTGCCAGCATGGGGGGTCCGCGGGGCTACACCTTC. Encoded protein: CASMGGPRGYTF. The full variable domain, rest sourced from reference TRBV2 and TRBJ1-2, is EPEVTQTPSHQVTQMGQEVILRCVPISNHLYFYWYRQILGQKVEFLVSFYNNEISEKSEIFDDQFSVERPDGSNFTLKIRSTKLEDSAMYFCASMGGPRGYTFGSGTRLTVV.

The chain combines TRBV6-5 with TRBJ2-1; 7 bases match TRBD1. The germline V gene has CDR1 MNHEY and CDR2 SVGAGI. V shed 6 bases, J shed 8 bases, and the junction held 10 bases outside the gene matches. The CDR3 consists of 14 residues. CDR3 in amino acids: CASRQRQGLDEQFF. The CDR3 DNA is TGTGCCAGCAGGCAACGACAGGGTCTCGATGAGCAGTTCTTC.

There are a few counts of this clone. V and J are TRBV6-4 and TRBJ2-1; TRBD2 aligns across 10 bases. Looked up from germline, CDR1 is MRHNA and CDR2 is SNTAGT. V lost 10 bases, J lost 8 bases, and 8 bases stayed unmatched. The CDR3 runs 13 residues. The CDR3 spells CATSSGGWDEQFF. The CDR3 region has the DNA TGTGCCACCTCTAGCGGGGGCTGGGATGAGCAGTTCTTC.

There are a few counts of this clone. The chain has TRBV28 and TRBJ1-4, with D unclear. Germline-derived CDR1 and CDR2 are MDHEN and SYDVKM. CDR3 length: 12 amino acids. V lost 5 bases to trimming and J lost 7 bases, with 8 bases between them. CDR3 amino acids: CASSPRVEKLFF. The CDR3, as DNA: TGTGCCAGCAGTCCCCGGGTTGAAAAACTGTTTTTT.

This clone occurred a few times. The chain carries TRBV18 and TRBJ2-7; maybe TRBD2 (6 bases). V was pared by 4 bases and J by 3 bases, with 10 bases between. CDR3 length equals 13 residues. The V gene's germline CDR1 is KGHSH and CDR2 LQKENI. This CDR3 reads CASSRGDFYEQYF. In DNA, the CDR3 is TGTGCCAGCTCACGCGGGGACTTCTACGAGCAGTACTTC.

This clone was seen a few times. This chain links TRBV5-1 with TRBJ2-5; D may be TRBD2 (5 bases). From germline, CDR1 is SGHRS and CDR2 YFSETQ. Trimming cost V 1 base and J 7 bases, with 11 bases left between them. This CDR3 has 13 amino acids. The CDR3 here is CASSLFREGTQYF. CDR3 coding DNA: TGCGCCAGCAGCTTGTTTAGAGAGGGGACCCAGTACTTC. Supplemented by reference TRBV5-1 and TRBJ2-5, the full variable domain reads KAGVTQTPRYLIKTRGQQVTLSCSPISGHRSVSWYQQTPGQGLQFLFEYFSETQRNKGNFPGRFSGRQFSNSRSEMNVSTLELGDSALYLCASSLFREGTQYFGPGTRLLVL.

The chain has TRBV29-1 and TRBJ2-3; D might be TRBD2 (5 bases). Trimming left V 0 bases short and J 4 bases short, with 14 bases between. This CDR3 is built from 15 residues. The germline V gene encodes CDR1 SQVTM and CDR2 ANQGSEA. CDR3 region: CSVEDISGSSDTQYF. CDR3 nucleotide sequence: TGCAGCGTTGAAGATATAAGCGGATCGTCAGATACGCAGTATTTT.

DNA of the CDR3: TGTGCCACCAGCCCTCGACTGGGATACAATGAGCAGTTCTTC. It translates to CATSPRLGYNEQFF. This chain connects TRBV2 to TRBJ2-1; no reliable D call. The CDR3 runs 14 residues. V was cut by 10 bases and J by 4 bases, with 17 bases left in between. Germline V gene sequence: CDR1 SNHLY, CDR2 FYNNEI.

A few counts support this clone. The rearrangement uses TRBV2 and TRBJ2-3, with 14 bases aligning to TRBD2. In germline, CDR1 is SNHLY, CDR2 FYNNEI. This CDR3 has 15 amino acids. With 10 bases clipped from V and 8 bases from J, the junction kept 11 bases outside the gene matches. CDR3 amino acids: CATSLGTSGSGTQYF. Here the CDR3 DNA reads TGTGCCACCTCCCTAGGGACTAGCGGGAGTGGTACGCAGTATTTT. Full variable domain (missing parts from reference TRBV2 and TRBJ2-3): EPEVTQTPSHQVTQMGQEVILRCVPISNHLYFYWYRQILGQKVEFLVSFYNNEISEKSEIFDDQFSVERPDGSNFTLKIRSTKLEDSAMYFCATSLGTSGSGTQYFGPGTRLTVL.

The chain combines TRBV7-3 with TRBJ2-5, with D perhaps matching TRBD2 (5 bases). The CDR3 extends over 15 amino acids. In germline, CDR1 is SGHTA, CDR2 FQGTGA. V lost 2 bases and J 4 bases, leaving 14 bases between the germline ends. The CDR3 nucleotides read TGTGCCAGCAGCTTAGGCAGTCGGGGTCTAGAGACCCAGTACTTC. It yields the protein CASSLGSRGLETQYF.

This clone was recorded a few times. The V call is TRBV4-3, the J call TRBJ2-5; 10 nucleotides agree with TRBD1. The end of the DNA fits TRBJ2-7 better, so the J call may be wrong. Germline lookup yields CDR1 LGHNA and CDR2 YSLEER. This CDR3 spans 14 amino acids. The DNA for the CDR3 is TGCGCCAGCAGCCAGGGACAGGGGACCTTCGAGCAGTACTTC. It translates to CASSQGQGTFEQYF.

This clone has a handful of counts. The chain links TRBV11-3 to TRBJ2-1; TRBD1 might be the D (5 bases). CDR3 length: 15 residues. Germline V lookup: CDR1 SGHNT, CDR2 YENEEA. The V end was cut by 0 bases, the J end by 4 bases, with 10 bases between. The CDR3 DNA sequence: TGTGCCAGCAGCTTAGACCCGCCAGGGTACAATGAGCAGTTCTTC. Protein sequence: CASSLDPPGYNEQFF.

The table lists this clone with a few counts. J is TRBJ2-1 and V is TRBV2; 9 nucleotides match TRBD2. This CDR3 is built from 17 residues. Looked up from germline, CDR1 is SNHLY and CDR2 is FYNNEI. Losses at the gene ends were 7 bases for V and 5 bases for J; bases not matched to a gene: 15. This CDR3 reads CASKTSRSSGTHNEQFF. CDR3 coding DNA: TGTGCCAGCAAGACGTCAAGGTCTAGCGGGACTCACAATGAGCAGTTCTTC.